This T cell receptor beta chain was identified in a study of CD8+ T cells in alopecia areata. Turning to the study itself: A regimen of oral tofacitinib, 5 to 10 mg twice daily, was given to treated patients.

The V gene lost 2 bases and the J gene lost 6 bases, with 14 bases spanning the gap. CDR3 length: 14 residues. The V gene's germline CDR1 is ENHRY and CDR2 SYGVKD. As the sequencing template, cDNA was produced by extracting RNA and reverse transcribing it. The data were produced by immunoSEQ multiplex PCR, yet TCRdb's version contains in-frame clones alone and is incomplete. The table records some 170,000 clones, roughly 66% of them present only once. This clonotype was sampled from a human donor with alopecia areata. Material: CD8+ T cells sorted from blood, obtained at week 0. V is TRBV10-3 and J is TRBJ2-7; the D gene is possibly TRBD1 (6 bases). The CDR3 region is CAISETGGGLEQYF. DNA of the CDR3: TGTGCCATCAGTGAGACAGGTGGGGGCCTCGAGCAGTACTTC.